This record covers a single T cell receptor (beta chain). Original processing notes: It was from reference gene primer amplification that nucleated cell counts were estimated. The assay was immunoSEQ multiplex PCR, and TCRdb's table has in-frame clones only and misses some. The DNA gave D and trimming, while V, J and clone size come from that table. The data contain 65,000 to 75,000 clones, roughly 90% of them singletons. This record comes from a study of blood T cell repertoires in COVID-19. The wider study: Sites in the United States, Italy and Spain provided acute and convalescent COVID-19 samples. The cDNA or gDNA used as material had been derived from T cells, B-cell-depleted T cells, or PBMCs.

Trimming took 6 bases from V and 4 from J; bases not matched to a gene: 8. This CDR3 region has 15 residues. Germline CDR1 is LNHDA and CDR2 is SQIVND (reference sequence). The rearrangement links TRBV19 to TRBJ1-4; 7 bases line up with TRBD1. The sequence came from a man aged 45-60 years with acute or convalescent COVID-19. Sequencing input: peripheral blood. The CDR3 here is CASRPGQHFNEKLFF. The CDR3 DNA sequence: TGTGCCAGTAGGCCGGGACAGCACTTTAATGAAAAACTGTTTTTT.